This T cell receptor beta chain was identified during a study of T-cell reconstitution after alpha-beta-depleted transplantation in children. Looked up from germline, CDR1 is LGHNA and CDR2 is YSLEER. CDR3 length: 15 residues. V gave up 1 base and J gave up 0 bases, with 10 bases separating them. Unique molecular identifiers were built into the TCRbeta library. One entry per CDR3 protein results from TCRdb running MiXCR on the PCR reads. The sample yields approximately 490,000 distinct CDR3 sequences, about 11% seen once. The sequence was collected from a child aged 2-15 years with inherited bone marrow failure, due to receive a stem cell transplant. The starting material was PBMCs, obtained before TCRalphabeta/CD19-depleted stem cell transplant. V and J are TRBV4-3 and TRBJ2-7; no clear D. DNA for the CDR3: TGCGCCAGCAGCCAAGCCCCAGGCAGCTCCTACGAGCAGTACTTC. This gives the protein CASSQAPGSSYEQYF.